This T cell receptor beta chain was sequenced during a study of technical replicates of blood from a handful of donors. Sequencing used immunoSEQ multiplex PCR; TCRdb keeps in-frame clones, though not all of them. This sample yields under 95,000 clones, of which roughly 94% are seen a single time; over 0.2% belongs to the top ten. This CDR3 has 17 residues. Trimming cost V 4 bases and J 4 bases; bases outside gene matches: 16. Germline V gene sequence: CDR1 SGDLS, CDR2 YYNGEE. The chain couples TRBV9 to TRBJ2-5; 7 bases are shared with TRBD2. Sample: T cells isolated from PBMCs. The sequence was obtained from a human donor in good health. CDR3 in DNA: TGTGCCAGCAGCCTACCCCGGGGGGTAGCGGACGGAGAGACCCAGTACTTC. Its translation is CASSLPRGVADGETQYF.